The 6 T cell receptor beta chains presented below share a single source sample, sequenced in a study of T cell responses to AZD1222 COVID-19 vaccine listed by TCRdb under 2021. Reading the label with the study, this specimen's time point is: baseline before first vaccination. Libraries were built with the immunoSEQ multiplex PCR assay. Imported from immuneACCESS, the table was reduced by TCRdb to in-frame sequences with V and J called. These copies leave out some clones; in studies compared against another copy, an unresolved V gene accounts for under half, and the cause of the remainder is not known. This sample is represented by fewer than 150,000 clones; around nine tenths of them were singletons. The top ten hold 0.95% to 1.5% of the sample. The material sequenced was peripheral blood, taken on day 0 of AZD1222 vaccination. Source of these receptors: an adult in good health.

This chain links TRBV6-5 with TRBJ2-7, with 9 bases fitting TRBD2. From germline, CDR1 is MNHEY and CDR2 SVGAGI. The CDR3 sequence is 15 residues long. V shed 7 bases and J 3 bases; nucleotides not matched to a gene: 10. The CDR3 spells CASTASAGGYYEQYF. The CDR3 DNA reads TGTGCCAGCACCGCCAGCGCGGGGGGGTACTACGAGCAGTACTTC.

The V call is TRBV5-1, the J call TRBJ2-5, with 7 bases matching TRBD1. Germline values: CDR1 SGHRS, CDR2 YFSETQ. Losses at the gene ends were 2 bases for V and 7 bases for J; bases not matched to a gene: 8. The CDR3 is made up of 14 amino acids. CDR3 coding DNA: TGCGCCAGCAGCTTAGAGGGGGCCCTAGGGACCCAGTACTTC. This gives the protein CASSLEGALGTQYF. Based on the CDR3 plus reference TRBV5-1 and TRBJ2-5, the full variable domain is KAGVTQTPRYLIKTRGQQVTLSCSPISGHRSVSWYQQTPGQGLQFLFEYFSETQRNKGNFPGRFSGRQFSNSRSEMNVSTLELGDSALYLCASSLEGALGTQYFGPGTRLLVL.

This chain joins TRBV9 and TRBJ1-5; D is ambiguous. V was pared by 0 bases and J by 3 bases, with 10 bases between. The CDR3 runs to 15 residues. Germline V gene sequence: CDR1 SGDLS, CDR2 YYNGEE. CDR3 in amino acids: CASSVEAGFNQPQHF. CDR3 sequence (DNA): TGTGCCAGCAGCGTAGAGGCGGGGTTCAATCAGCCCCAGCATTTT. The full variable domain, its missing parts supplied by reference TRBV9 and TRBJ1-5, is DSGVTQTPKHLITATGQRVTLRCSPRSGDLSVYWYQQSLDQGLQFLIQYYNGEERAKGNILERFSAQQFPDLHSELNLSSLELGDSALYFCASSVEAGFNQPQHFGDGTRLSIL.

The V gene is TRBV18, the J gene TRBJ2-7, with a possible D match to TRBD1 (5 bases). The CDR3 length is 17 residues. CDR1 KGHSH and CDR2 LQKENI come from the germline V gene. Trimming removed 2 bases at V and 2 bases at J, with 19 bases between. The CDR3 region has the DNA TGTGCCAGCTCACCAGTTGTTGGGCAGGGAAATACCTACGAGCAGTACTTC. The encoded protein is CASSPVVGQGNTYEQYF.

The genes are TRBV6-6 and TRBJ1-6; D is undetermined. V was trimmed by 6 bases and J by 5 bases, leaving 11 bases between them. The V gene's germline CDR1 is MNHNY and CDR2 SVGAGI (reference sequence). The CDR3 is 14 amino acids. This CDR3 is CASRKHENNSPLHF. The CDR3 region has the DNA TGTGCCAGCAGGAAACACGAGAATAATTCACCCCTCCACTTT.

This clone came up once. This chain joins TRBV5-1 and TRBJ1-5, with TRBD1 identical over 10 bases. The CDR3 has 14 amino acids. V dropped 0 bases and J dropped 11; count of bases not matched to a gene: 5. The germline V gene has CDR1 SGHRS and CDR2 YFSETQ. The CDR3 is CASSLGQGAGSQHF. The CDR3 DNA reads TGCGCCAGCAGCTTGGGACAGGGGGCTGGGTCCCAGCATTTT.